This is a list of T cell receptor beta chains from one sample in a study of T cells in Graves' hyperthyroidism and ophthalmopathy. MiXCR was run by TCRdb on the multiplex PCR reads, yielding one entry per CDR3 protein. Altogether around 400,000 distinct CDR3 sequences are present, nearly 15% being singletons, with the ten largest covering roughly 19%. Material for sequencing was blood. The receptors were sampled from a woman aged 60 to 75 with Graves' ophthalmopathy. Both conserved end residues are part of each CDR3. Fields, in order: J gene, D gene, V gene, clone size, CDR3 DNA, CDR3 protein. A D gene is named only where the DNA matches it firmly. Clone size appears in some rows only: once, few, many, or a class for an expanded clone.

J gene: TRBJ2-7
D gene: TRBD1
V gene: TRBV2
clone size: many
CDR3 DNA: TGTGCCAGCAGTGAGGGCCAGGGGGTACGCGAGCAGTACTTC
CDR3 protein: CASSEGQGVREQYF

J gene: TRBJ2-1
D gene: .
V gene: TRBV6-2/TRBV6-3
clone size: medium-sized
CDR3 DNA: TGTGCCAGCAGTTACCCGACTGGAGGGAATGAGCAGTTCTTC
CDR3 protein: CASSYPTGGNEQFF

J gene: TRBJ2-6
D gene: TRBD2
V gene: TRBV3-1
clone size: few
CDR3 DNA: TGTGCCAGCAGCCAGGCGGGAGCTGGGGCCAACGTCCTGACTTTC
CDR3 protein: CASSQAGAGANVLTF

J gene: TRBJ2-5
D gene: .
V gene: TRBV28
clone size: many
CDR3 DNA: TGTGCCAGCAAGACTGGGGGTCGGGAGACCCAGTACTTC
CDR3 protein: CASKTGGRETQYF

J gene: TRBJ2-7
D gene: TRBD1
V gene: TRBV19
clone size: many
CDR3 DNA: TGTGCCAGTAGTATGAGACAGGGACCCTACGAGCAGTACTTC
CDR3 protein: CASSMRQGPYEQYF

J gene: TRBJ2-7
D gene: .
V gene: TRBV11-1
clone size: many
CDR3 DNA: TGTGCCAGCAGCCCCGGTTGGGGGTACGAGCAGTACTTC
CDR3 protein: CASSPGWGYEQYF

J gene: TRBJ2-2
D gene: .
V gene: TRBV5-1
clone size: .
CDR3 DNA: TGCGCCAGTACTACAGGTTCAGGGGACACCGGGGAGCTGGTTTTT
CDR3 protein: CASTTGSGDTGELVF

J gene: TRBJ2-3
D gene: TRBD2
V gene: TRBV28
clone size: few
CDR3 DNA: TGTGCCAGCAGCCCGAATTGGGGGAGCGGGAGGCCCCTTCCAGATACGCGGTATTTT
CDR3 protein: CASSPNWGSGRPLPDTRYF

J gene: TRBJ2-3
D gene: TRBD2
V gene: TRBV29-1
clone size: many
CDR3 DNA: TGCAGCGTTGGAGGGAGGGCCGCCGATACGCAGTATTTT
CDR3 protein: CSVGGRAADTQYF

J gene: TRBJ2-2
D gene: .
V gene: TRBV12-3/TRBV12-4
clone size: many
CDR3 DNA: TGTGCCAGCAGTTTATCAGGGCATAACACCGGGGAGCTGTTTTTT
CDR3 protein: CASSLSGHNTGELFF

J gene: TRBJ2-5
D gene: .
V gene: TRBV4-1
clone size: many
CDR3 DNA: TGCGCCAGCAGCCAAGATAGGTCGGAGACCCAGTACTTC
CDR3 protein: CASSQDRSETQYF

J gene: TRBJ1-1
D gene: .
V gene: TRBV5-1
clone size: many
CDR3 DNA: TGCGCCAGCAGCTTGGTAGTCATAGGCTCTGAAGCTTTCTTT
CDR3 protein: CASSLVVIGSEAFF

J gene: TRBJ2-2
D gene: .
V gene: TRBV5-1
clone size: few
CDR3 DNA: TGCGCCAGCAGCTCAGGGGACGCCAGGCCCGGGGAGCTGTTTTTT
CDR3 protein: CASSSGDARPGELFF

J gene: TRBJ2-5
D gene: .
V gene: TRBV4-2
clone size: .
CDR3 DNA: TGTGCCAGCAGCCAAGATGGAATCGGCCGGGAGACCCAGTACTTC
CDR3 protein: CASSQDGIGRETQYF